The entry that follows covers one T cell receptor beta chain sequence. What it recognizes is unknown. This specimen includes other DNA sequences encoding the same CDR3. The data were taken from a study of cytomegalovirus exposure and HLA in healthy donors. Study outcomes and limitations: Previously analyzed data showed that most TCR beta V segments were productive at a frequency of about 87% or about 30%.

Amplification used 60 Vbeta primers and 13 Jbeta primers. Per the authors' pipeline: An analysis that came later counted some 85 million unique TCR beta chains, approximately 12 million shared. TCRdb's table, derived via immunoSEQ multiplex PCR, lists solely in-frame clones and lacks some. V, J and clone size reflect that table, while D and trimming were determined from the DNA. The data show more than 95,000 clones, with around 77% seen just once and approximately 16% held by the top ten. The germline V and J ends were trimmed by 2 bases and 1 base, with 6 bases remaining between them. The CDR3 covers 13 residues. The germline gives CDR1 SGDLS, CDR2 YYNGEE.

The sequenced material came from PBMCs. The sequence derives from a man between 50 and 59 years old in good health and CMV-seropositive. V gene TRBV9 combines with J gene TRBJ2-5, with D possibly matching TRBD2 (5 bases). The DNA of the CDR3 is TGTGCCAGCAGCGTCCGGGGCCAAGAGACCCAGTACTTC. This translates into CASSVRGQETQYF.